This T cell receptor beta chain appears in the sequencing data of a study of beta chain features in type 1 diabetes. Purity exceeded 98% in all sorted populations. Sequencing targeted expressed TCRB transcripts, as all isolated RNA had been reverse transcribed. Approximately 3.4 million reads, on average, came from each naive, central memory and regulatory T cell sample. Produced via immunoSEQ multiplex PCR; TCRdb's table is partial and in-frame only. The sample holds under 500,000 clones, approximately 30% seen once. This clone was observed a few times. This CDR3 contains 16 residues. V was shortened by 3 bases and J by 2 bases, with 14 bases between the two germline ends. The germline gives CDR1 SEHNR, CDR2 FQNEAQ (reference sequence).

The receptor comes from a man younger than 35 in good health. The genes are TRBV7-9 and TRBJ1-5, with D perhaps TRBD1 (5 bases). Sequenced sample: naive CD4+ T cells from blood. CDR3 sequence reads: CASSLGFTGGNQPQHF. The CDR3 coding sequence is TGTGCCAGCAGCTTGGGATTCACGGGGGGCAATCAGCCCCAGCATTTT. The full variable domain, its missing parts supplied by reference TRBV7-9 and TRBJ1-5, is DTGVSQNPRHKITKRGQNVTFRCDPISEHNRLYWYRQTLGQGPEFLTYFQNEAQLEKSRLLSDRFSAERPKGSFSTLEIQRTEQGDSAMYLCASSLGFTGGNQPQHFGDGTRLSIL.